Below are 20 T cell receptor beta chains sequenced from a single sample in a study of blood T cells in healthy people across ages (dated by TCRdb to the mid-2010s). Library preparation used 5' RACE. These reads were obtained on an Illumina HiSeq 2500. A second PCR of roughly 7 to 11 cycles was performed with a sample-barcoded 5' primer and a J-beta primer mix. TCRdb trimmed the raw reads at Q25, called clones with MiXCR and kept productive beta chains. Identical CDR3 proteins give one entry, which carries the most common genes and DNA. The table for this sample lists about 1 million distinct CDR3 sequences; 20% to 25% of them were counted only once. The ten largest clones capture 0.65% to 0.95% of the sample. These data are also associated with another study on T cells of mothers and their children.

Sequencing was carried out using blood. The receptors derive from a girl aged 2-9 years in good health.

The genes are TRBV5-5 and TRBJ2-1; the D gene is possibly TRBD2 (7 bases). Germline CDR1 SGHKS, CDR2 YYEKEE (reference sequence). The CDR3 has 17 amino acids. The V and J ends lost 4 bases and 5 bases respectively, with 22 bases between them. The CDR3 region is CASSRGRGALGDNEQFF. CDR3 nucleotides: TGTGCCAGCAGCCGGGGACGGGGGGCCCTGGGGGACAATGAGCAGTTCTTC.

The J gene is TRBJ1-1, the V gene TRBV6-2 or TRBV6-3; no firm D call. With 2 bases removed from V and 0 bases from J, the gap between germline ends came to 7 bases. Germline V gives CDR1 MNHEY, CDR2 SVGEGT. CDR3 length equals 14 residues. CDR3 sequence: CASSYGSMNTEAFF. CDR3 nucleotides: TGTGCCAGCAGTTACGGCAGCATGAACACTGAAGCTTTCTTT.

In its sample, this clonotype was seen a few times. The rearrangement joins TRBV3-1 to TRBJ1-4; TRBD1 might be the D (5 bases). CDR3 length: 13 residues. V was clipped by 0 bases and J by 8 bases, with 7 bases between them. The V gene's germline CDR1 is LGHDT and CDR2 YNNKEL (reference sequence). The CDR3 region is CASSQEGREKLFF. CDR3 DNA: TGTGCCAGCAGCCAAGAGGGACGGGAAAAACTGTTTTTT.

This clonotype came up a few times. The chain is built from TRBV4-3 and TRBJ1-5; 9 bases agree with TRBD1. CDR1 is LGHNA, CDR2 YSLEER, per germline. The junction had 5 bases not matched to a gene; V was cut back by 1 base and J by 7 bases. The length of the CDR3 is 15 residues. The CDR3 loop reads CASSQGTGAGQPQHF. The CDR3 DNA follows: TGCGCCAGCAGCCAAGGGACAGGGGCTGGGCAGCCCCAGCATTTT.

This clonotype was found a few times. This chain connects TRBV19 to TRBJ2-1, with no clear D. The CDR3 totals 11 residues. Germline loops: CDR1 LNHDA, CDR2 SQIVND (reference sequence). The V end was cut by 9 bases, the J end by 10 bases, with 13 bases between. The CDR3 protein is CASRQVREQFF. For the CDR3, the DNA is TGTGCCAGCCGGCAGGTGCGGGAGCAGTTCTTC.

V is TRBV7-2 and J is TRBJ1-4, with D unclear. The CDR3 has 14 amino acids. Between the trimmed V and J ends, which lost 1 base and 7 bases, there was a span of 10 bases. CDR1 and CDR2 from the germline V gene are SGHTA and FQGNSA. The CDR3 region has the DNA TGTGCCAGCAGCTTAGGGGTTGGCGGTGAAAAACTGTTTTTT. It codes for CASSLGVGGEKLFF.

This sequence joins TRBV29-1 and TRBJ2-5, with TRBD2 matching 12 bases. The J call is doubtful: the DNA matches TRBJ2-1 better. The CDR3 spans 15 residues. The germline V gene has CDR1 SQVTM and CDR2 ANQGSEA. For the CDR3, the DNA is TGCAGCGTTGGACTGACTAGCGGGAGTTTCAATGAGCAGTTCTTC. Translated: CSVGLTSGSFNEQFF.

This chain uses TRBV12-3 or TRBV12-4 with TRBJ1-1; D gene ambiguous. The length of the CDR3 is 12 residues. V dropped 5 bases and J dropped 10 bases, with 14 bases sitting between them. This CDR3 is CASSLSSLTAFF. In DNA, the CDR3 is TGTGCCAGCAGTCTATCTTCACTGACAGCTTTCTTT.

This clonotype was counted only a few times. The chain joins TRBV7-9 to TRBJ2-5; D may be TRBD1 or TRBD2 (6 bases each). Looked up from germline, CDR1 is SEHNR and CDR2 is FQNEAQ (reference sequence). Trimming removed 9 bases from V and 0 bases from J, with 20 bases in between. The CDR3 runs 16 residues. The CDR3 nucleotides are TGTGCCAGTAGCGGACGACAGGATTTGTACCAAGAGACCCAGTACTTC. Protein product: CASSGRQDLYQETQYF.

This clonotype appeared a few times. The chain couples TRBV6-1 to TRBJ2-5; maybe TRBD1 (6 bases). CDR1 and CDR2 (germline): MNHNS, SASEGT. The germline V and J ends were trimmed by 5 bases and 1 base, with 17 bases remaining between them. This CDR3 is 16 amino acids long. The CDR3 sequence is CASSRETGLGQETQYF. The DNA of the CDR3 is TGTGCCAGCAGTCGAGAAACAGGGCTCGGCCAAGAGACCCAGTACTTC.

This clonotype has a handful of counts. This chain uses TRBV7-9 with TRBJ2-1; D perhaps matches TRBD1 (6 bases). CDR1 is SEHNR, CDR2 FQNEAQ, per germline (reference sequence). This CDR3 has 15 amino acids. V lost 2 bases and J 0 bases, leaving 8 bases between the germline ends. The CDR3 DNA sequence: TGTGCCAGCAGCTTACGGACAGCCTCCTACAATGAGCAGTTCTTC. Its protein is CASSLRTASYNEQFF.

The chain employs TRBV7-3 and TRBJ2-1; D possibly uses TRBD1 or TRBD2 (6 bases each). The CDR3 runs 17 residues. V lost 5 bases, J lost 5 bases, and 22 bases lay in between. The germline V gene has CDR1 SGHTA and CDR2 FQGTGA. The CDR3 DNA reads TGTGCCAGCAGCCGACCCTATGTCGGGGGCGCGGACAATGAGCAGTTCTTC. Residues: CASSRPYVGGADNEQFF.

The chain uses TRBV20-1 and TRBJ2-5, with 10 bases lining up with TRBD2. Near its end, the DNA agrees better with TRBJ2-1, so the J call may be wrong. CDR1 is DFQATT, CDR2 SNEGSKA, per germline (reference sequence). The CDR3 loop spans 16 amino acids. The chain's CDR3 is CSASNSAGGRGNEQFF. The CDR3 region has the DNA TGCAGTGCTAGCAATTCAGCGGGAGGGCGGGGCAATGAGCAGTTCTTC.

This clonotype appeared a few times. The CDR3 spells CASSPRTGDGAQYF. The CDR3 DNA follows: TGTGCCAGCAGCCCGAGGACAGGGGACGGGGCCCAGTACTTC. The rearrangement joins TRBV7-2 to TRBJ2-5, with 9 nucleotides matching TRBD1. Germline trimming cut 5 bases from V and 9 bases from J; bases unmatched to any gene: 10. Per germline, CDR1 SGHTA and CDR2 FQGNSA. The CDR3 has 14 amino acids.

The chain has TRBV4-3 and TRBJ2-1; D is undetermined. Germline CDR1 reads LGHNA; CDR2 reads YSLEER. The CDR3 runs 17 residues. V lost 4 bases, J lost 0 bases, and 16 bases lay in between. CDR3 nucleotides: TGCGCCAGCAGCCCAGACCGAGAAACGGGCTCCTACAATGAGCAGTTCTTC. Its translation: CASSPDRETGSYNEQFF.

The chain carries TRBV2 and TRBJ2-7; 9 positions match TRBD1. J lost 2 bases, V lost 2 bases, and 10 bases had no gene match. The CDR3 contains 17 residues. CDR1 and CDR2 (germline): SNHLY, FYNNEI. CDR3 region: CASSEIGGTGFAYEQYF. CDR3 DNA sequence: TGTGCCAGCAGTGAAATAGGGGGGACAGGGTTCGCCTACGAGCAGTACTTC.

V gene TRBV6-1 combines with J gene TRBJ1-4, with no clear D. The germline gives CDR1 MNHNS, CDR2 SASEGT. Trimming stripped 6 bases from V and 5 bases from J, with 22 bases between. The CDR3 runs 17 residues. DNA of the CDR3: TGTGCCAGCAGACGCTACCACCTTTTTTTCCTAAATGAAAAACTGTTTTTT. Its translation: CASRRYHLFFLNEKLFF.

The chain recombines TRBV7-2 with TRBJ2-3, with a possible D match to TRBD2 (5 bases). Germline-derived CDR1 and CDR2 are SGHTA and FQGNSA. V was clipped by 3 bases and J by 0 bases, with 13 bases between them. The CDR3 runs to 16 residues. The CDR3 sequence: CASSLRVQPSTDTQYF. CDR3 sequence (DNA): TGTGCCAGCAGCTTGCGGGTGCAACCTAGCACAGATACGCAGTATTTT.

This clonotype appeared a few times. This sequence joins TRBV12-3 or TRBV12-4 and TRBJ2-3; the D gene is possibly TRBD2 (5 bases). The CDR3 has 14 amino acids. Trimming shortened V by 7 bases and J by 5 bases, and 16 bases separated the two germline ends. For the CDR3, the DNA is TGTGCCAGCACCTTCGGGCTAGCCGTAGATACGCAGTATTTT. It encodes CASTFGLAVDTQYF.

CDR3 residues: CASLTGDFVTGELFF. The CDR3 nucleotides read TGTGCCAGCCTGACAGGGGACTTCGTCACCGGGGAGCTGTTTTTT. V gene TRBV7-9 combines with J gene TRBJ2-2, with TRBD1 identical over 8 bases. The CDR3 covers 15 residues. Trimming at V came to 8 bases and at J to 4 bases, leaving 9 bases not matched to a gene. Per germline, CDR1 SEHNR and CDR2 FQNEAQ (reference sequence).